One sample yielded the 17 T cell receptor beta chains listed below, sequenced in a study of blood T cells in healthy people across ages. A second PCR of 7 to 11 cycles used a sample-barcoded 5' primer and a J-beta primer mix. TCRdb fed the 5' RACE reads into MiXCR, producing one record per CDR3 protein. The sample holds about 650,000 distinct CDR3 sequences, approximately 52% seen once. The specimen was blood. The receptor source for this set is an elderly woman in good health.

The table lists this clonotype with a few counts. A much larger clone lies a single base off, so this may be a read error. V usage is TRBV5-1 and J usage is TRBJ2-3; perhaps D is TRBD1 or TRBD2 (5 bases each). The germline gives CDR1 SGHRS, CDR2 YFSETQ. The CDR3 covers 15 residues. Trimming removed 0 bases at V and 5 bases at J, with 13 bases between. The CDR3, as DNA: TGCGCCAGCAGCTTGGCTGGCAGGGAGTTAGATACGCAGTATTTT. Translation: CASSLAGRELDTQYF.

The chain is built from TRBV29-1 and TRBJ2-7; D is perhaps TRBD2 (6 bases). V was clipped by 2 bases and J by 5 bases, with 10 bases between them. Per the germline V gene, CDR1 is SQVTM and CDR2 is ANQGSEA. The length of the CDR3 is 12 residues. CDR3 nucleotide sequence: TGCAGCGTTGAAATCGCTAGCGACGAGCAGTACTTC. It yields the protein CSVEIASDEQYF.

V usage is TRBV4-1 and J usage is TRBJ2-7; possibly TRBD1 for D (5 bases). The CDR3 has 16 amino acids. V lost 3 bases and J lost 3, with 18 bases in between. From germline, CDR1 is MGHRA and CDR2 YSYEKL. CDR3 in DNA: TGCGCCAGCAGCCACCCTTCAGGGCTAAGCTTCTACGAGCAGTACTTC. Protein product: CASSHPSGLSFYEQYF.

There are many counts of this clonotype. This CDR3 reads CASSLRQGGNIQYF. CDR3 nucleotides: TGTGCCAGCAGCTTGCGTCAGGGGGGAAACATTCAGTACTTC. The gene calls are TRBV11-2 and TRBJ2-4, with a weak D call TRBD1 (7 bases). With 3 bases removed from V and 6 bases from J, the gap between germline ends came to 12 bases. The CDR3 totals 14 residues. Germline CDR1 SGHAT, CDR2 FQNNGV.

V is TRBV4-2 and J is TRBJ2-3, with 10 nucleotides matching TRBD2. V shed 3 bases, J shed 2 bases, and the junction held 5 bases outside the gene matches. The CDR3 has 16 residues. Per the germline V gene, CDR1 is LGHNA and CDR2 is YNFKEQ. The CDR3 coding sequence is TGTGCCAGCAGCCATTTTACTAGCGGGGCCACAGATACGCAGTATTTT. Translating it yields CASSHFTSGATDTQYF.

Notes on this clonotype: This may be a read error, as it is one base from a much larger clone. V usage is TRBV20-1 and J usage is TRBJ2-7; TRBD1 might be the D (6 bases). The CDR3 extends over 13 amino acids. Germline-derived CDR1 and CDR2 are DFQATT and SNEGSKA (reference sequence). The germline V and J ends were trimmed by 5 bases and 0 bases, with 11 bases remaining between them. CDR3 in amino acids: CSAGEQGSYEQYF. The DNA of the CDR3 is TGCAGTGCTGGCGAACAGGGCTCCTACGAGCAGTACTTC.

The chain employs TRBV5-1 and TRBJ2-1; D is possibly TRBD1 (5 bases). V was shortened by 3 bases and J by 9 bases, with 13 bases between the two germline ends. From germline, CDR1 is SGHRS and CDR2 YFSETQ. The CDR3 has 13 residues. CDR3 in amino acids: CASSSQAGLEQFF. The CDR3 nucleotides are TGCGCCAGCAGCTCCCAGGCAGGGCTTGAGCAGTTCTTC.

Ten or more counts support this clonotype. V gene TRBV5-1 combines with J gene TRBJ2-5, with 10 bases fitting TRBD1. J gave up 3 bases and V 4 bases, and 6 bases lay outside the gene matches. Germline V CDR1 and CDR2: SGHRS, YFSETQ. The CDR3 totals 15 residues. CDR3 coding DNA: TGCGCCAGCAGCAATTATGGGACAGGGGAAGAGACCCAGTACTTC. It specifies CASSNYGTGEETQYF.

This clonotype was seen more than once but under ten times. V gene TRBV25-1 combines with J gene TRBJ2-1, with D possibly matching TRBD2 (5 bases). The J call may be incorrect, as the DNA end agrees better with TRBJ2-7. CDR1 and CDR2 from the germline V gene are MGHDK and SYGVNS. This CDR3 contains 16 residues. DNA of the CDR3: TGTGCCAGCAGTGGGCCAGGAGGTGGTTCCTACAATGAGCAGTACTTC. It codes for CASSGPGGGSYNEQYF.

The chain has TRBV18 and TRBJ2-5; TRBD1 aligns across 7 bases. The J call may be wrong; the DNA end is better matched by TRBJ2-7. The CDR3 runs 12 residues. Germline V gives CDR1 KGHSH, CDR2 LQKENI. CDR3 loop: CASAPTGYEQYF. The CDR3 coding sequence is TGTGCCAGCGCCCCGACAGGGTACGAGCAGTACTTC.

The rearrangement links TRBV20-1 to TRBJ2-3; D perhaps matches TRBD2 (6 bases). The CDR3 loop spans 14 amino acids. CDR1 and CDR2 from the germline V gene are DFQATT and SNEGSKA (reference sequence). V was pared by 7 bases and J by 5 bases, with 19 bases between. CDR3 sequence: CSVKSGGGIDTQYF. Here the CDR3 DNA reads TGCAGTGTTAAATCCGGGGGAGGAATAGATACGCAGTATTTT.

This clonotype came up a few times. The gene calls are TRBV27 and TRBJ2-7; D is ambiguous. The length of the CDR3 is 15 residues. CDR1 is MNHEY and CDR2 is SMNVEV in the germline V gene (reference sequence). Trimming left V 3 bases short and J 7 bases short, with 19 bases between. CDR3 in amino acids: CASSFSIGYTNEQYF. The CDR3 DNA is TGTGCCAGCAGTTTTTCCATAGGGTATACGAATGAGCAGTACTTC.

Note on this clonotype: At one of its ends the junction is not consistent with the germline gene, which may arise from a read error. This chain uses TRBV6-2 or TRBV6-3 with TRBJ1-2; TRBD1 might be the D (6 bases). The CDR3 is made up of 13 amino acids. Germline loops: CDR1 MNHEY, CDR2 SVGEGT. The DNA for the CDR3 is TGTGCCAGCAGTTACTACAGGGCCTATGGCCACACCTTC. It codes for CASSYYRAYGHTF.

The rearrangement joins TRBV7-9 to TRBJ2-7, with D maybe TRBD1 (6 bases). The CDR3 spans 14 residues. CDR1 SEHNR and CDR2 FQNEAQ come from the germline V gene (reference sequence). The ends were cut back, 1 base at V and 7 bases at J, with 14 bases in the middle. CDR3 region: CASSLGTDPNEQYF. The CDR3 coding sequence is TGTGCCAGCAGCTTAGGGACAGACCCCAATGAGCAGTACTTC.

The chain carries TRBV20-1 and TRBJ2-1; D assignment may be TRBD1 or TRBD2 (5 bases each). The CDR3 is made up of 16 amino acids. V dropped 7 bases and J dropped 3 bases, with 22 bases sitting between them. CDR1 DFQATT and CDR2 SNEGSKA come from the germline V gene (reference sequence). The DNA for the CDR3 is TGCAGTGGTAAACCCGGGACCAATACCGGCTACAATGAGCAGTTCTTC. Its translation is CSGKPGTNTGYNEQFF.

Worth noting for this clonotype: Since a much larger clone is just one base distant, this may be a read error. V gene TRBV6-2 or TRBV6-3 combines with J gene TRBJ2-7, with 8 bases identical to TRBD1. TRBJ2-5 explains the end of the DNA better; the J call may be wrong. The CDR3 runs to 15 residues. Germline CDR1 is MNHEY and CDR2 is SVGEGT. CDR3 coding DNA: TGTGCCAGCAGCCCCGACAGGGGAAGAAAAGAGACCCAGTACTTC. Translating it yields CASSPDRGRKETQYF.

This clonotype was observed a handful of times. CDR3 DNA sequence: TGTGCCAGCAGCCTTAGCGGGAGGAGCTCCTACAATGAGCAGTACTTC. Encoded protein: CASSLSGRSSYNEQYF. The V call is TRBV7-2, the J call TRBJ2-1; 10 bases align to TRBD2. The J call may be mistaken, given a closer DNA end match to TRBJ2-7. This CDR3 is 16 amino acids long. Germline V CDR1 and CDR2: SGHTA, FQGNSA.